A selection of T cell receptor beta chains follows, all from one sample in a study of blood T cell repertoires in COVID-19. TCRdb's copy holds only in-frame clones and misses some; the assay was immunoSEQ multiplex PCR. Of more than 90,000 clones detected, around four fifths appear once; the ten largest clones hold 0.83%. Sequencing was done on a sample of peripheral blood. The receptors here all came from an older woman with acute or convalescent COVID-19. Both conserved end residues are part of each CDR3. A D gene is named only where the DNA matches it firmly. Rows give clone size only sometimes, using once, few, many, or a class for an expanded clone.

- | TRBJ2-2 | TRBV19 | TRBD2 | CASSIRGGAIGELFF | TGTGCCAGTAGTATCCGCGGGGGGGCGATCGGGGAGCTGTTTTTT
- | TRBJ2-7 | TRBV11-2 | TRBD1 | CASSLRGKYEQYF | TGTGCCAGCAGCCTCAGGGGGAAGTACGAGCAGTACTTC
- | TRBJ1-4 | TRBV6-1 | - | CASSEFLPATNEKLFF | TGTGCCAGCAGTGAATTTCTGCCAGCAACTAATGAAAAACTGTTTTTT
- | TRBJ2-7 | TRBV6-5 | TRBD1 | CATGQGTHEQYF | TGTGCCACCGGACAGGGGACCCACGAGCAGTACTTC
- | TRBJ2-1 | TRBV19 | - | CASSITGGYNEQFF | TGTGCCAGTAGTATTACCGGGGGTTACAATGAGCAGTTCTTC
- | TRBJ2-1 | TRBV10-1 | - | CASSGGDLSLNEQFF | TGCGCCAGCAGTGGGGGGGACCTTTCCCTGAATGAGCAGTTCTTC
- | TRBJ2-5 | TRBV28 | - | CASSWERGFVTQYF | TGTGCCAGCAGTTGGGAACGGGGATTTGTGACCCAGTACTTC
- | TRBJ1-4 | TRBV4-2 | - | CASSQEGGQANEKLFF | TGTGCCAGCAGCCAAGAAGGAGGGCAGGCAAATGAAAAACTGTTTTTT
- | TRBJ1-4 | TRBV5-1 | TRBD1 | CASSLGYGQDEKLFF | TGCGCCAGCAGCTTGGGATACGGACAGGATGAAAAACTGTTTTTT
once | TRBJ2-1 | TRBV7-2 | TRBD2 | CASSFDGGGYNEQFF | TGTGCCAGCAGCTTTGACGGGGGAGGGTACAATGAGCAGTTCTTC
- | TRBJ2-5 | TRBV19 | TRBD2 | CASSILAGGQETQYF | TGTGCCAGTAGTATACTAGCGGGGGGCCAAGAGACCCAGTACTTC
- | TRBJ2-2 | TRBV9 | - | CASSGGHARTTGELFF | TGTGCCAGCAGCGGAGGACACGCCCGAACCACCGGGGAGCTGTTTTTT
- | TRBJ2-7 | TRBV7-2 | TRBD2 | CASSLGTTYEQYF | TGTGCCAGCAGCTTGGGGACTACCTACGAGCAGTACTTC
- | TRBJ1-5 | TRBV4-2 | - | CASSQGQAGGGPQHF | TGTGCCAGCAGCCAAGGCCAGGCCGGGGGGGGGCCCCAGCATTTT
- | TRBJ1-1 | TRBV2 | - | CASSERRSGTEAFF | TGTGCCAGCAGTGAAAGAAGGTCGGGCACTGAAGCTTTCTTT
few | TRBJ1-5 | TRBV15 | - | CATSRIGEGGQPQHF | TGTGCCACCAGCAGAATTGGGGAGGGCGGTCAGCCCCAGCATTTT
- | TRBJ1-1 | TRBV6-5 | TRBD1 | CASSYSGQGRKEAFF | TGTGCCAGCAGTTACTCGGGACAGGGGAGGAAAGAAGCTTTCTTT
- | TRBJ1-2 | TRBV5-1 | TRBD1 | CASSSTGGNYGYTF | TGCGCCAGCAGTTCGACAGGGGGTAACTATGGCTACACCTTC
- | TRBJ2-7 | TRBV7-2 | TRBD1 | CASSPQTGPTYEQYF | TGTGCCAGCAGCCCACAGACAGGGCCTACCTACGAGCAGTACTTC
- | TRBJ2-1 | TRBV19 | TRBD2 | CASSMVAGLYNEQFF | TGTGCCAGTAGTATGGTAGCGGGCCTTTACAATGAGCAGTTCTTC
few | TRBJ1-5 | TRBV30 | - | CAWSSGVNQPQHF | TGTGCCTGGAGTTCAGGGGTCAATCAGCCCCAGCATTTT